The clone carrying this TCR beta chain has a handful of counts. What it recognizes is unknown. The sample comes from a study of T cell clones after liver transplantation. General observations from the study: Post-transplant, graft-donor-reactive CD4 TCRbeta sequences in blood dropped significantly in 5 of 8 subjects.

Trimming shortened V by 5 bases and J by 4 bases, and 11 bases separated the two germline ends. This CDR3 comprises 14 residues. Germline V gene data show CDR1 as LNHNV and CDR2 as YYDKDF (reference sequence). This table comes from immunoSEQ multiplex PCR, and its TCRdb copy is limited to in-frame clones, with some not included. Here the sample spans some 80,000 clones, about 82% being singletons. This specimen consisted of CD4+ T cells from blood, obtained about 46 months after liver transplant. The TCR originated in a human patient who received a liver transplant. The graft donor may have given rise to some T cells. V usage is TRBV15 and J usage is TRBJ2-2; D is possibly TRBD2 (5 bases). The CDR3: CATSPGFTTGELFF. CDR3 sequence (DNA): TGTGCCACCAGCCCGGGGTTTACCACCGGGGAGCTGTTTTTT.